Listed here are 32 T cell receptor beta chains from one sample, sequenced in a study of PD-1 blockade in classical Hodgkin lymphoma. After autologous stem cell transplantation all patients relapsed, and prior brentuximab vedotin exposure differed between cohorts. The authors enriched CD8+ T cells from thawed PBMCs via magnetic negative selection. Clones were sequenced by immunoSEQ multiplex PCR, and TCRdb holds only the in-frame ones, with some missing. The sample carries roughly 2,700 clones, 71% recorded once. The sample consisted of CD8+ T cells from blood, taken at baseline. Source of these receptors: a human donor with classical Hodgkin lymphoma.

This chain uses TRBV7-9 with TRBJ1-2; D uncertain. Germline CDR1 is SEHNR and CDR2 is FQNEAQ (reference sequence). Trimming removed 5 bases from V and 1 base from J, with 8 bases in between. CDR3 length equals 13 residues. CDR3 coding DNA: TGTGCCAGCAGCGGGCTGCATAACTATGGCTACACCTTC. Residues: CASSGLHNYGYTF. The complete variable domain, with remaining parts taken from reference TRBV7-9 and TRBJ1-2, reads DTGVSQNPRHKITKRGQNVTFRCDPISEHNRLYWYRQTLGQGPEFLTYFQNEAQLEKSRLLSDRFSAERPKGSFSTLEIQRTEQGDSAMYLCASSGLHNYGYTFGSGTRLTVV.

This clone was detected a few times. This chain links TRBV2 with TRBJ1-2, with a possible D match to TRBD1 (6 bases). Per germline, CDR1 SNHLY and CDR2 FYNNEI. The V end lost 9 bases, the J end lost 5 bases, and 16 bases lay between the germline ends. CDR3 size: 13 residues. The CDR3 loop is CASFPDSAYGYTF. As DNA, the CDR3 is TGTGCCAGTTTCCCGGACAGCGCGTATGGCTACACCTTC.

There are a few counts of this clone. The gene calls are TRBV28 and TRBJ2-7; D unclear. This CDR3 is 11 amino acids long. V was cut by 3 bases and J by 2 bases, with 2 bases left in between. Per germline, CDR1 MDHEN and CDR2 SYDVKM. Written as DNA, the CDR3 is TGTGCCAGCAGTTTGACCTACGAGCAGTACTTC. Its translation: CASSLTYEQYF.

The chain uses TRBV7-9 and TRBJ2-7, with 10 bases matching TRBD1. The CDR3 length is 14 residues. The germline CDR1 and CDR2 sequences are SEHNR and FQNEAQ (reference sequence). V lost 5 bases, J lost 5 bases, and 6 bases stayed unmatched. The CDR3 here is CASSHRDRGNEQYF. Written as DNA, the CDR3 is TGTGCCAGCAGCCACCGGGACAGGGGCAACGAGCAGTACTTC.

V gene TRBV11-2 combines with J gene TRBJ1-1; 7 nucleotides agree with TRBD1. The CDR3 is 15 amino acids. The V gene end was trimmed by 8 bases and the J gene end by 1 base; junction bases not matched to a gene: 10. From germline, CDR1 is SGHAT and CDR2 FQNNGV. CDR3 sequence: CASQGGASGNTEAFF. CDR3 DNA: TGTGCCAGCCAGGGGGGCGCTTCCGGGAACACTGAAGCTTTCTTT.

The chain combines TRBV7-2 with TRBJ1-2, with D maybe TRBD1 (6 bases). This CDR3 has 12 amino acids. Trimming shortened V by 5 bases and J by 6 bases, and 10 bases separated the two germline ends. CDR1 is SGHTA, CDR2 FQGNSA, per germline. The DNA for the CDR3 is TGTGCCAGCAGCCCCCGGACAGATGGCTACACCTTC. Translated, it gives CASSPRTDGYTF.

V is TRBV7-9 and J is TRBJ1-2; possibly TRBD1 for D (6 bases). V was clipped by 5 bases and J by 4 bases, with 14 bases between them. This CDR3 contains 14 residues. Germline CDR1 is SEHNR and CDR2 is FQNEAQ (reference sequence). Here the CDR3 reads CASSLTGGLYGYTF. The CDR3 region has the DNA TGTGCCAGCAGCCTCACGGGGGGCCTCTATGGCTACACCTTC.

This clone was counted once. The CDR3 spells CASSLGQGREKLFF. The DNA of the CDR3 is TGTGCCAGCAGTCTTGGACAGGGCCGGGAAAAACTGTTTTTT. The chain uses TRBV6-5 and TRBJ1-4; 8 positions match TRBD1. J was trimmed by 8 bases and V by 5 bases; bases with no gene match: 7. The CDR3 is 14 residues long. Germline V gene sequence: CDR1 MNHEY, CDR2 SVGAGI.

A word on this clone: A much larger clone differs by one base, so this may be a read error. This chain's CDR3 is CASSVSGGDQETQYF. The DNA of the CDR3 is TGTGCTAGCAGTGTTAGCGGGGGGGACCAAGAGACCCAGTACTTC. The chain employs TRBV6-6 and TRBJ2-5; 11 positions match TRBD2. This CDR3 has 15 amino acids. The germline V gene has CDR1 MNHNY and CDR2 SVGAGI (reference sequence).

For the CDR3, the DNA is TGTGCCAGCAGCGTGGATGGGCTAGGGGAAAAACTGTTTTTT. The encoded protein is CASSVDGLGEKLFF. V is TRBV9 and J is TRBJ1-4, with D unclear. This CDR3 is 14 amino acids long. Germline V CDR1 and CDR2: SGDLS, YYNGEE. Trimming took off 2 bases at V and 8 bases at J, with 13 bases between the two ends.

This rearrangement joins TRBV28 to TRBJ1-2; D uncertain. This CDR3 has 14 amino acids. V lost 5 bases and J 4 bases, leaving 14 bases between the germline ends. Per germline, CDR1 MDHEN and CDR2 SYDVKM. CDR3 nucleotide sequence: TGTGCCAGCAGTCCCCCCTTATACAGCTATGGCTACACCTTC. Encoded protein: CASSPPLYSYGYTF.

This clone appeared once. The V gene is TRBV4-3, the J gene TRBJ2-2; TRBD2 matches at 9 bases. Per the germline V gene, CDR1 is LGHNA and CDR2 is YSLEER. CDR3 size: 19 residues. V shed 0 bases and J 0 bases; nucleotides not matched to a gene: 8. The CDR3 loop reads CASSQERGERGANTGELFF. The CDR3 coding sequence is TGCGCCAGCAGCCAAGAACGAGGAGAGCGGGGGGCGAACACCGGGGAGCTGTTTTTT.

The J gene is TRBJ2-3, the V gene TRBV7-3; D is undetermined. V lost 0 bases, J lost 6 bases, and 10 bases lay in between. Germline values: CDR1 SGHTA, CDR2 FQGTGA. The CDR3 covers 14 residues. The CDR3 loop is CASSLTSVGDTQYF. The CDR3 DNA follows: TGTGCCAGCAGCTTAACTAGTGTTGGGGATACGCAGTATTTT. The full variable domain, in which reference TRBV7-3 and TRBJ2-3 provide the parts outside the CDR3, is GAGVSQTPSNKVTEKGKYVELRCDPISGHTALYWYRQSLGQGPEFLIYFQGTGAADDSGLPNDRFFAVRPEGSVSTLKIQRTERGDSAVYLCASSLTSVGDTQYFGPGTRLTVL.

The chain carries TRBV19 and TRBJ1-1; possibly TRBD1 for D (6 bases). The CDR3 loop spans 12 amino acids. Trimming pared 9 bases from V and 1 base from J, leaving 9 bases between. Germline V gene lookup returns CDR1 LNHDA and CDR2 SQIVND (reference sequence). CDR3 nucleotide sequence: TGTGCCAGCACGGACAGGAACACTGAAGCTTTCTTT. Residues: CASTDRNTEAFF.

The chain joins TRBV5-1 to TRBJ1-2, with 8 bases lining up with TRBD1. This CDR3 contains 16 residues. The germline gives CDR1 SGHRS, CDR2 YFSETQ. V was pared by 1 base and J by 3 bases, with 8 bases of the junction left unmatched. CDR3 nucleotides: TGCGCCAGCAGCTTGTCAGGGGGCGATGGACACTATGGCTACACCTTC. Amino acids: CASSLSGGDGHYGYTF.

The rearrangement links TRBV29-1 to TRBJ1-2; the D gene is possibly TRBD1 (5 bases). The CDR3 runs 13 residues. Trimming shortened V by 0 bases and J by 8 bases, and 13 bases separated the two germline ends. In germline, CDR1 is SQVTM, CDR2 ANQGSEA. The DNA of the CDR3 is TGCAGCGTTGAAGAGTCCGGGGCGCGGGGCTACACCTTC. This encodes CSVEESGARGYTF.

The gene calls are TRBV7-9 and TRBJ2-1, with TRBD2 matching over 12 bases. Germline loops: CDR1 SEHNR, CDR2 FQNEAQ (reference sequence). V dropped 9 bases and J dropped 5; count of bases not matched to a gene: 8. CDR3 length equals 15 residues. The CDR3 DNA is TGTGCCAGTAACCGACTAGCGGGGGTTGACAATGAGCAGTTCTTC. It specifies CASNRLAGVDNEQFF.

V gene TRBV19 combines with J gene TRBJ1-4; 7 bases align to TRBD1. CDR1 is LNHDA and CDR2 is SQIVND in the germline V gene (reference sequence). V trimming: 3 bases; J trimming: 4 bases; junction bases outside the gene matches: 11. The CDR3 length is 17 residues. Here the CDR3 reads CASSMGQGVGINEKLFF. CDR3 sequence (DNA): TGTGCCAGTAGTATGGGGCAGGGGGTCGGAATTAATGAAAAACTGTTTTTT.

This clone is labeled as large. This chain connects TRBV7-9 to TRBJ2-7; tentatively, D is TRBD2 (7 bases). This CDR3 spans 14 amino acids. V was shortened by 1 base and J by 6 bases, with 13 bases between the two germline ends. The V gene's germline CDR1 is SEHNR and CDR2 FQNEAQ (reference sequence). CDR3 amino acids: CASSLVGGRGEQYF. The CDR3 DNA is TGTGCCAGCAGCTTAGTCGGGGGGCGCGGCGAGCAGTACTTC.

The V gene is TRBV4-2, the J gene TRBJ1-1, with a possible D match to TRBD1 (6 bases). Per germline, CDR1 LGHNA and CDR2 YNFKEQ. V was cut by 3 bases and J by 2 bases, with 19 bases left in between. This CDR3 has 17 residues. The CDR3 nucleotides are TGTGCCAGCAGCCATCCGAGGGGGGCCGACAGAAACACTGAAGCTTTCTTT. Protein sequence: CASSHPRGADRNTEAFF.

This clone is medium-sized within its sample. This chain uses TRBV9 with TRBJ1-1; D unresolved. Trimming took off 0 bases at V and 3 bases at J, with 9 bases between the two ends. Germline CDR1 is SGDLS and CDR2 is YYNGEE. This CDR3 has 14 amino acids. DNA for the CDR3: TGTGCCAGCAGCGTAGACGGGGTTGACACTGAAGCTTTCTTT. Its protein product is CASSVDGVDTEAFF.

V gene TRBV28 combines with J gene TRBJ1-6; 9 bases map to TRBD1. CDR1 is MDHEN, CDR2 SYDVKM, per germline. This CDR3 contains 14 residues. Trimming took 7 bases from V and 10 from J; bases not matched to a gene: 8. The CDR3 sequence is CASILTGGNSPLHF. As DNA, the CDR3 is TGTGCCAGCATCCTAACAGGGGGCAACTCACCCCTCCACTTT.

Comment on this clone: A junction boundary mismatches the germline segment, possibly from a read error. CDR3 bases: TGCGCCAGCAGCTTGGCCCCAGAGACCCAGTACTTC. Its protein is CASSLAPETQYF. The chain employs TRBV5-4 and TRBJ2-5; D remains ambiguous. The CDR3 is 12 amino acids. Germline V gene lookup returns CDR1 SGHNT and CDR2 YYREEE (reference sequence).

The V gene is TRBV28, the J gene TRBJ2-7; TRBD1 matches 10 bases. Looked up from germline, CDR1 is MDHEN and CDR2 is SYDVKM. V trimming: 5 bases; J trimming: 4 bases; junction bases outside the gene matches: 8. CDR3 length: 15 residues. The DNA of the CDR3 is TGTGCCAGCAGTCCCGGGACAGGGGTGTCGTACGAGCAGTACTTC. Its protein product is CASSPGTGVSYEQYF.

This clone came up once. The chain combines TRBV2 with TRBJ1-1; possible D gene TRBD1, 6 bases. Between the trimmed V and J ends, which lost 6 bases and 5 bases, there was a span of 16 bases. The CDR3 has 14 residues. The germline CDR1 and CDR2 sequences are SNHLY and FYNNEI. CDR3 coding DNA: TGTGCCAGCAGAGGGACACTAGTAGAGACTGAAGCTTTCTTT. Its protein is CASRGTLVETEAFF. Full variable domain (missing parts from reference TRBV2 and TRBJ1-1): EPEVTQTPSHQVTQMGQEVILRCVPISNHLYFYWYRQILGQKVEFLVSFYNNEISEKSEIFDDQFSVERPDGSNFTLKIRSTKLEDSAMYFCASRGTLVETEAFFGQGTRLTVV.

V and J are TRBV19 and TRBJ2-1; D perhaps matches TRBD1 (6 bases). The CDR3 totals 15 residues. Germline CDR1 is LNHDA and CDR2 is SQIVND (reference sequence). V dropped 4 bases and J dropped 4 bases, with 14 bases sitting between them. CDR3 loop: CASSKKPDRYNEQFF. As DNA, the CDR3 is TGTGCCAGTAGTAAAAAGCCTGACAGGTACAATGAGCAGTTCTTC.

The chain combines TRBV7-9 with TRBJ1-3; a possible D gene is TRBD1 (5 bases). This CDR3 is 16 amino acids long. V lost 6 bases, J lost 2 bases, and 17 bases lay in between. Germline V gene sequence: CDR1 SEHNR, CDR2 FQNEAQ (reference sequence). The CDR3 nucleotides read TGTGCCAGCAGTTCGGACAAGATCGGTCCTGGAAACACCATATATTTT. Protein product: CASSSDKIGPGNTIYF.

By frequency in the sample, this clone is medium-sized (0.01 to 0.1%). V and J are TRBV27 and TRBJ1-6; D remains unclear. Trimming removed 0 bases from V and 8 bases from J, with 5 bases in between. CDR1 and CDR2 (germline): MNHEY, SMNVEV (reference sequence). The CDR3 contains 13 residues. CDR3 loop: CASSLSGYSPLHF. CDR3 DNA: TGTGCCAGCAGTTTATCCGGTTATTCACCCCTCCACTTT.

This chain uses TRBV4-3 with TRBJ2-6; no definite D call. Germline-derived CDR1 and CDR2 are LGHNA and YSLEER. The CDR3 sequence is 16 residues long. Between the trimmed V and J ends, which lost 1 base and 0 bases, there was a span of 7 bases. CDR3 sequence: CASSQGPSSGANVLTF. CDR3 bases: TGCGCCAGCAGCCAAGGTCCGAGCTCTGGGGCCAACGTCCTGACTTTC.

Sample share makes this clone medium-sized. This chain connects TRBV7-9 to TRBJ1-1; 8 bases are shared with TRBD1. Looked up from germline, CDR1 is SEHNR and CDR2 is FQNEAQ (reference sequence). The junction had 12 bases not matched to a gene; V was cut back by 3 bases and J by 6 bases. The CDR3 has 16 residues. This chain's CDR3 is CASSFHDRGARSEAFF. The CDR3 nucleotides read TGTGCCAGCAGCTTTCATGACAGGGGCGCGAGATCTGAAGCTTTCTTT.

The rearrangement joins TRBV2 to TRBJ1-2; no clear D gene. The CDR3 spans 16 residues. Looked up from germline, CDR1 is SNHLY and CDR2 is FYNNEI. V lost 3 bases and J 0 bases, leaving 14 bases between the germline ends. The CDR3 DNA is TGTGCCAGCAGTGATGGGCGGGATACATCTAACTATGGCTACACCTTC. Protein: CASSDGRDTSNYGYTF.

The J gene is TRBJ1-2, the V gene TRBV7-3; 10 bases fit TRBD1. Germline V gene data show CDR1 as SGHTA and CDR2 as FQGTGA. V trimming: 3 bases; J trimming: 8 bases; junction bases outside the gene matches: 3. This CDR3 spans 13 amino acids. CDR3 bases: TGTGCCAGCAGCTTGACAGGGGGCGACGGCTACACCTTC. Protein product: CASSLTGGDGYTF. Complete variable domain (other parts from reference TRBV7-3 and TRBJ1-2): GAGVSQTPSNKVTEKGKYVELRCDPISGHTALYWYRQSLGQGPEFLIYFQGTGAADDSGLPNDRFFAVRPEGSVSTLKIQRTERGDSAVYLCASSLTGGDGYTFGSGTRLTVV.